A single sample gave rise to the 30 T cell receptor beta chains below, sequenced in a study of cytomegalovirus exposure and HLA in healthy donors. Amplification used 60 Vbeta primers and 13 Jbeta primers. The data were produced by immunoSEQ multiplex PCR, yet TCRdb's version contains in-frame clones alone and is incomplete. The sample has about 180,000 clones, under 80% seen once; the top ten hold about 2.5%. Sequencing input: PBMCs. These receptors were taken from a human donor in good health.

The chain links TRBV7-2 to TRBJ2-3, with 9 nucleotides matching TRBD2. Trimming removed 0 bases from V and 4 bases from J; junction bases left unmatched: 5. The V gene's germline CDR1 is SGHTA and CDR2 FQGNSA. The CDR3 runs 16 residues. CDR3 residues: CASSLARGGASDTQYF. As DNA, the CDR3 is TGTGCCAGCAGCTTAGCACGCGGGGGGGCGTCAGATACGCAGTATTTT.

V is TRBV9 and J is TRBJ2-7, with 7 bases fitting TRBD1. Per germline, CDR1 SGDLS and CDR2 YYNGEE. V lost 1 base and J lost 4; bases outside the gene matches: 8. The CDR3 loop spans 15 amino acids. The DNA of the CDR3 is TGTGCCAGCAGCGTAACAGGGGCGAGGGGATACGAGCAGTACTTC. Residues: CASSVTGARGYEQYF.

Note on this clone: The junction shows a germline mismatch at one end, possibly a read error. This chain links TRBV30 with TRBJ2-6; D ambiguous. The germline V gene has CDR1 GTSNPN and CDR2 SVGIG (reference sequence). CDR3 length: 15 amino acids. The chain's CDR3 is CVWLYLVSGANVLTF. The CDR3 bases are TGTGTCTGGTTGTACTTGGTGTCTGGGGCCAACGTCCTGACTTTC.

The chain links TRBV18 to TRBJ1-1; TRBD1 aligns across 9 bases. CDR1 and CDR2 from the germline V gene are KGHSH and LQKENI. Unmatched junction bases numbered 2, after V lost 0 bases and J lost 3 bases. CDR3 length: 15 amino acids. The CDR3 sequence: CASSPPTGGDTEAFF. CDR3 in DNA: TGTGCCAGCTCACCACCGACAGGGGGGGACACTGAAGCTTTCTTT. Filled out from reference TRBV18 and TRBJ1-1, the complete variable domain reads NAGVMQNPRHLVRRRGQEARLRCSPMKGHSHVYWYRQLPEEGLKFMVYLQKENIIDESGMPKERFSAEFPKEGPSILRIQQVVRGDSAAYFCASSPPTGGDTEAFFGQGTRLTVV.

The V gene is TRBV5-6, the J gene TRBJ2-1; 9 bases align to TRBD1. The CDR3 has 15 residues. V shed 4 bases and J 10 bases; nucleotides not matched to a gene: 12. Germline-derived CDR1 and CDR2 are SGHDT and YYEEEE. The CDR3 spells CASSQTGTGIEEQFF. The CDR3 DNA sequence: TGTGCCAGCAGCCAGACCGGGACAGGGATCGAGGAGCAGTTCTTC. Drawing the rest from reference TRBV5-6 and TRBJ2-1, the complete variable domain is DAGVTQSPTHLIKTRGQQVTLRCSPKSGHDTVSWYQQALGQGPQFIFQYYEEEERQRGNFPDRFSGHQFPNYSSELNVNALLLGDSALYLCASSQTGTGIEEQFFGPGTRLTVL.

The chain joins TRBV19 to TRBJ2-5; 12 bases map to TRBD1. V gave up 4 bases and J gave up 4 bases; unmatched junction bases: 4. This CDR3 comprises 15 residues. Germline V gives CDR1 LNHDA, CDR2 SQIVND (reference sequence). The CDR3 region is CASSKGQGAGETQYF. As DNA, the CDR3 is TGTGCCAGTAGTAAGGGACAGGGGGCCGGAGAGACCCAGTACTTC.

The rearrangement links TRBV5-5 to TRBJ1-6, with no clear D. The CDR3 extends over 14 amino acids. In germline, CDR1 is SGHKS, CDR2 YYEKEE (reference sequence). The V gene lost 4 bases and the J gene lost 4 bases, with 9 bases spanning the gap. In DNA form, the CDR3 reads TGTGCCAGCAGCCCCGGGGTTTATAATTCACCCCTCCACTTT. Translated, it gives CASSPGVYNSPLHF.

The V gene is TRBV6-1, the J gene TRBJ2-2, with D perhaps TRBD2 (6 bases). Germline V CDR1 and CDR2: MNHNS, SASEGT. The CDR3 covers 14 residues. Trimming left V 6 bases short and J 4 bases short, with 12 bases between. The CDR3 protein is CASSLLGGTGELFF. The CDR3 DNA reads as TGTGCCAGCAGCCTCTTGGGGGGCACCGGGGAGCTGTTTTTT.

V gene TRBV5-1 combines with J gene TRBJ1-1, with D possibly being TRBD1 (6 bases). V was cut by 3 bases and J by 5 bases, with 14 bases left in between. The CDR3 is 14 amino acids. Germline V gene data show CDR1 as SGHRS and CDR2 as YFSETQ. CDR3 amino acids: CASSSHSTGTEAFF. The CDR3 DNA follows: TGCGCCAGCAGCTCACACTCAACAGGGACTGAAGCTTTCTTT.

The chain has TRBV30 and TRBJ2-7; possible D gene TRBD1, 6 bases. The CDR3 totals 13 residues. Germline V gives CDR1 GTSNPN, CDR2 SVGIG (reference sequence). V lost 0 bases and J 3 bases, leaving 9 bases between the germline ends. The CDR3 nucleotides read TGTGCCTGGAGTGTTCTCAGGGGCTACGAGCAGTACTTC. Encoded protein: CAWSVLRGYEQYF.

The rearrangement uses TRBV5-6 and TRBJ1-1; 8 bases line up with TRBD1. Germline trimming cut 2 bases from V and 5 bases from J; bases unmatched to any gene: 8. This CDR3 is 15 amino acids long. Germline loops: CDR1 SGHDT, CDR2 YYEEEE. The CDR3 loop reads CASSLRTGGWTEAFF. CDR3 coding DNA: TGTGCCAGCAGCTTACGAACAGGGGGTTGGACTGAAGCTTTCTTT.

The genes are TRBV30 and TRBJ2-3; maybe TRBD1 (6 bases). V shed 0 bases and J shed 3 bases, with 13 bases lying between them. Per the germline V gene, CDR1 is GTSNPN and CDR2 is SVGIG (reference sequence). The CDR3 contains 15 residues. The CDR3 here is CAWSVPLQGTDTQYF. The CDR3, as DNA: TGTGCCTGGAGTGTACCTCTGCAGGGGACAGATACGCAGTATTTT.

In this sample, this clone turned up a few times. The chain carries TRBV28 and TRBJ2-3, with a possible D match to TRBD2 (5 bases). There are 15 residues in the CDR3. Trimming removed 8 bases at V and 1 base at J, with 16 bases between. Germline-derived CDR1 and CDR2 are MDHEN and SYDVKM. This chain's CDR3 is CASLNRVRGTDTQYF. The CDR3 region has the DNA TGTGCCAGCCTGAACCGGGTGAGGGGCACAGATACGCAGTATTTT.

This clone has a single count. CDR3 in DNA: TGTGCCAGCAGCGCCACAGGGGACACCGGGGAGCTGTTTTTT. As protein: CASSATGDTGELFF. This chain uses TRBV11-2 with TRBJ2-2, with 7 bases matching TRBD1. V gave up 5 bases and J gave up 3 bases; unmatched junction bases: 3. Germline V lookup: CDR1 SGHAT, CDR2 FQNNGV. This CDR3 is 14 amino acids long.

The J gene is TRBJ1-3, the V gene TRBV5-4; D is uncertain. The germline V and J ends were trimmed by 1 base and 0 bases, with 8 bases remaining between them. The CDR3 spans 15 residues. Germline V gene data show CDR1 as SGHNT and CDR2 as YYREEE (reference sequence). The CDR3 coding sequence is TGTGCCAGCAGCTTGTGGAGGGACTCTGGAAACACCATATATTTT. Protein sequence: CASSLWRDSGNTIYF. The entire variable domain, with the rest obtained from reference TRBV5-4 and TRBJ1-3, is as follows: ETGVTQSPTHLIKTRGQQVTLRCSSQSGHNTVSWYQQALGQGPQFIFQYYREEENGRGNFPPRFSGLQFPNYSSELNVNALELDDSALYLCASSLWRDSGNTIYFGEGSWLTVV.

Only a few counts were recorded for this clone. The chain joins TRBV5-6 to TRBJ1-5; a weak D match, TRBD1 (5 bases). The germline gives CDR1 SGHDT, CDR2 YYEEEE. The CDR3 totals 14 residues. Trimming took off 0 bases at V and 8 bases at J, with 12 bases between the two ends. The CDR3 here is CASSLGGQGEPQHF. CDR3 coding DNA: TGTGCCAGCAGCTTGGGCGGCCAAGGGGAGCCCCAGCATTTT.

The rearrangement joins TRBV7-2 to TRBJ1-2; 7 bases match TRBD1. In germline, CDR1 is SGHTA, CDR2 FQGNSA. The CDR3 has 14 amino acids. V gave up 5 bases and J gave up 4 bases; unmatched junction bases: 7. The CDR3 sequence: CASSREQGLYGYTF. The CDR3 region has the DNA TGTGCCAGCAGCCGAGAACAGGGGCTCTATGGCTACACCTTC. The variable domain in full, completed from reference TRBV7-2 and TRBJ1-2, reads GAGVSQSPSNKVTEKGKDVELRCDPISGHTALYWYRQSLGQGLEFLIYFQGNSAPDKSGLPSDRFSAERTGGSVSTLTIQRTQQEDSAVYLCASSREQGLYGYTFGSGTRLTVV.

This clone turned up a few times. The DNA of the CDR3 is TGTGCCAGCAGTTCCATACCCGGGACTTTCTATGGCTACACCTTC. It specifies CASSSIPGTFYGYTF. This sequence joins TRBV6-6 and TRBJ1-2; the D gene is possibly TRBD1 (5 bases). The CDR3 runs 15 residues. The ends were cut back, 4 bases at V and 4 bases at J, with 16 bases in the middle. CDR1 is MNHNY, CDR2 SVGAGI, per germline (reference sequence).

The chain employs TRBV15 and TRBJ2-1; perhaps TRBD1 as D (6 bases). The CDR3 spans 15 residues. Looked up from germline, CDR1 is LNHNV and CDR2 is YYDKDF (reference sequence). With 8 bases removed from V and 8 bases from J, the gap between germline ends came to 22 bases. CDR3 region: CATAPRWVGAYEQFF. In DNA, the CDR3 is TGTGCCACCGCCCCCCGGTGGGTGGGGGCCTATGAGCAGTTCTTC. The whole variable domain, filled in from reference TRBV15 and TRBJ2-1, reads DAMVIQNPRYQVTQFGKPVTLSCSQTLNHNVMYWYQQKSSQAPKLLFHYYDKDFNNEADTPDNFQSRRPNTSFCFLDIRSPGLGDTAMYLCATAPRWVGAYEQFFGPGTRLTVL.

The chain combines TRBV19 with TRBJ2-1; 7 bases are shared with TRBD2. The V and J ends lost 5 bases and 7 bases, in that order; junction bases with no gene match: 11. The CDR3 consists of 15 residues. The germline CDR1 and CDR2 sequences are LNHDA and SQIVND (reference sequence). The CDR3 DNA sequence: TGTGCCAGTAGTTTACTAACCCTCGGGGGGAATGAGCAGTTCTTC. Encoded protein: CASSLLTLGGNEQFF.

CDR3: CSITSGGNTDTQYF. DNA of the CDR3: TGCAGCATAACTAGCGGGGGTAACACAGATACGCAGTATTTT. The chain couples TRBV29-1 to TRBJ2-3; 11 nucleotides match TRBD2. CDR3 length: 14 amino acids. V shed 8 bases, J shed 2 bases, and the junction held 6 bases outside the gene matches. The germline V gene has CDR1 SQVTM and CDR2 ANQGSEA.

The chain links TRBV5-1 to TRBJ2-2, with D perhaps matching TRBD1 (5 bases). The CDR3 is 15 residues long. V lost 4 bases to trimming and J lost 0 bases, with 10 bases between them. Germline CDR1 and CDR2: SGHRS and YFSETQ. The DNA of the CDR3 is TGCGCCAGCAGCCGGACAAGCGCGAACACCGGGGAGCTGTTTTTT. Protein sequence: CASSRTSANTGELFF.

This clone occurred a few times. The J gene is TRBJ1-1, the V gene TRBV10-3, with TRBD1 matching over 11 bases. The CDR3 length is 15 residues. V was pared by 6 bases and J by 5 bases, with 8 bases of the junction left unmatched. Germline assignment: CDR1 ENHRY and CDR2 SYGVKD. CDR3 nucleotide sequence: TGTGCCATCAGCCCCGGGACAGGGGGGGGAACTGAAGCTTTCTTT. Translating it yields CAISPGTGGGTEAFF.

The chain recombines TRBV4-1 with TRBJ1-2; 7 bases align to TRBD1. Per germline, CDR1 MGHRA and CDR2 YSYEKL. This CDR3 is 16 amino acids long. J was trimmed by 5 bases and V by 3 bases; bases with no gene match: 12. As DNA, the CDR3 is TGCGCCAGCAGCCAGGGGACAGATGCCCTTCAGTATGGCTACACCTTC. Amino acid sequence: CASSQGTDALQYGYTF.

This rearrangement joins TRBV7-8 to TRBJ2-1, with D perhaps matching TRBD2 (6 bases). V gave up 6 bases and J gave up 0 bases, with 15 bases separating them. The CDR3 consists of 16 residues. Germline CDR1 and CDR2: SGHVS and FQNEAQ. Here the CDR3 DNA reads TGTGCCAGCAGGGCTAGACAGACTAGCTCCTACAATGAGCAGTTCTTC. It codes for CASRARQTSSYNEQFF.

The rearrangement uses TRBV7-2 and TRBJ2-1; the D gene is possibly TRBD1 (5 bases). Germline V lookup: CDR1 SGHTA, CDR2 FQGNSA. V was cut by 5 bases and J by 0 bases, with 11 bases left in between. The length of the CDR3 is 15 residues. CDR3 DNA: TGTGCCAGCAGCCCAGGGTTAAGCTCCTACAATGAGCAGTTCTTC. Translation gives CASSPGLSSYNEQFF.

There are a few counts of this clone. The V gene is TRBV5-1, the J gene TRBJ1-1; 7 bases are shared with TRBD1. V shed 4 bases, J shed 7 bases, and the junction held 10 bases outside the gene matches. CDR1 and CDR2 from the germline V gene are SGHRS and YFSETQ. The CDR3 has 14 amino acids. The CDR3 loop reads CASSRRQGISEAFF. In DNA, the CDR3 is TGCGCCAGCAGCCGCAGACAGGGAATAAGTGAAGCTTTCTTT.

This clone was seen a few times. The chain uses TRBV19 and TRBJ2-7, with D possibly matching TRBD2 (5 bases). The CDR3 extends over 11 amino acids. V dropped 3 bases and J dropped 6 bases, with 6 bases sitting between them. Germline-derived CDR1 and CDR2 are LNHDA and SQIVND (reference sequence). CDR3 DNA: TGTGCCAGTAGTATCGGAGGCGAGCAGTACTTC. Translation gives CASSIGGEQYF.

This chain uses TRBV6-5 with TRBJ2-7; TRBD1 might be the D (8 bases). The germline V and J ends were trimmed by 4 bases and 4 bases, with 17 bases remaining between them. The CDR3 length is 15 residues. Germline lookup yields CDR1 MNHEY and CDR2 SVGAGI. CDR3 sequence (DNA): TGTGCCAGCAGTTTCGGGGGGCAGGGGGCATACGAGCAGTACTTC. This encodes CASSFGGQGAYEQYF.

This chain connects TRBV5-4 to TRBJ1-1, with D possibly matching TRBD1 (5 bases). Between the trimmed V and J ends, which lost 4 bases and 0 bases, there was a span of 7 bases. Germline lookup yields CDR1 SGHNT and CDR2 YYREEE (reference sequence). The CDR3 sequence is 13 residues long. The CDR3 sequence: CASSRDLNTEAFF. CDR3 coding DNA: TGTGCCAGCAGCAGGGACTTGAACACTGAAGCTTTCTTT.